This TCR beta chain comes out of a study of OX40 agonist ivuxolimab in advanced cancers. Study findings and constraints: At 0.1 to 3.0 mg/kg and by week 6, CD4+ and CD8+ T cells in the blood had expanded clonally. Antigen specificity remained undetermined for the expanded peripheral T cells. Partial responders receiving 0.1-3.0 mg/kg showed among the lowest clonal expansion.

V was pared by 4 bases and J by 7 bases, with 7 bases of the junction left unmatched. Germline lookup yields CDR1 MDHEN and CDR2 SYDVKM. CDR3 size: 15 residues. The protocol was immunoSEQ multiplex PCR, while the TCRdb copy is restricted to in-frame clones and leaves out a portion. This sample has tens of thousands of clones, with about 83% found just once. As to this clone: The antigen remains undetermined.

V usage is TRBV28 and J usage is TRBJ2-1, with 10 bases lining up with TRBD2. Specimen: CD4+ or CD8+ T cells sorted from blood, collected in a trial of the OX40 agonist ivuxolimab. The TCR comes from an adult with an advanced solid tumor such as melanoma, head and neck, liver or kidney cancer. The CDR3 DNA follows: TGTGCCAGCAGTTCCCCTAGCGGGGGTAAGAATGAGCAGTTCTTC. The encoded protein is CASSSPSGGKNEQFF.